A single T cell receptor beta chain is shown here with its context. This clonotype was recorded a few times. The target of this receptor is not known. No base qualities exist here, and no much larger clone lies one base off it. Clipping removes 4 bases from V and 3 bases from J, with 7 as the unmatched junction base count. The CDR3 numbers 16 residues from cysteine through phenylalanine. CDR3 DNA is the only sequence kept; it has 48 bases, read in frame from the first base. The sample was run on an Illumina HiSeq 2500. TCR beta libraries were prepared by quantitative 5'-RACE with molecular barcodes. Regarding the original processing steps: A new computational method, built on a probabilistic model of VDJ rearrangement, was used to identify disease-linked TCR variants. The public reads were run again by TCRdb, first through fastp at Q25 and then through MiXCR, and only productive beta chains were kept. Rows merge per CDR3 protein into single entries with the most common DNA and genes. TCRdb assigned the V and J calls; the authors' analysis was not used. The table for this sample lists some 450,000 distinct CDR3 sequences; 17% of them were counted only once. The ten top clones hold just over 1% of the sample.

This entry is derived from a study of CD8 T cells in ankylosing spondylitis (dated by TCRdb to 2016 to 2017). About the full investigation: To find TCR variants linked to disease, the study profiled T cell receptor beta repertoires in ankylosing spondylitis patients and healthy donors. In total, the full study cohort was made up of nearly 110 healthy donors and some 26 ankylosing spondylitis patients. Peripheral blood samples were taken, and synovial fluid was additionally collected from ankylosing spondylitis patients. Results and caveats for the whole study, not just this receptor: Blood from ankylosing spondylitis patients appeared to be characterized by a TCR beta motif composed of about eight highly homologous amino acid variants. Some motif variants had previously been reported in the synovial fluid and blood of reactive arthritis patients, which suggests shared mechanisms of disease initiation. A CD8+ phenotype was shown by the disease-linked clones, which were found at relatively low frequencies in peripheral blood. The disease-linked clones were reported to be significantly enriched in matched synovial fluid samples from ankylosing spondylitis patients.

The sequenced sample was blood, either unsorted or a sorted T cell fraction (not recorded which). The TCR sequence derives from a male donor with ankylosing spondylitis. The chain couples TRBV12-3 or TRBV12-4 to TRBJ2-2, with 8 middle bases fitting TRBD2. The encoded CDR3 is CASSWARGGDTGELFF. DNA sequence: TGTGCCAGCAGTTGGGCTCGGGGGGGGGACACCGGGGAGCTGTTTTTT.